A selection of T cell receptor beta chains follows, all from one sample in a study of cytomegalovirus exposure and HLA in healthy donors. Only in-frame clones appear in the TCRdb table, and some are missing; sequencing was by immunoSEQ multiplex PCR. In the table there are approximately 190,000 clones, 83% of which are singletons. Material for sequencing was PBMCs. The receptors here all came from a man aged 35 to 55 in good health and CMV-seropositive. Each CDR3 is given with its conserved first and last residue. D genes are given only for firm matches. A row's size may be missing; if present it is once, few, many or a size class.

V gene: TRBV6-1
J gene: TRBJ2-1
D gene: .
clone size: few
CDR3 protein: CASRIYAQDEQFF
CDR3 DNA: TGTGCCAGCAGGATCTACGCGCAGGATGAGCAGTTCTTC

V gene: TRBV25-1
J gene: TRBJ2-2
D gene: TRBD1
clone size: .
CDR3 protein: CASSDPGQGGTGELFF
CDR3 DNA: TGTGCCAGCAGTGACCCGGGACAGGGGGGCACCGGGGAGCTGTTTTTT

V gene: TRBV7-8
J gene: TRBJ2-7
D gene: TRBD2
clone size: .
CDR3 protein: CASSPGGTSGRIEQYF
CDR3 DNA: TGTGCCAGCAGTCCAGGGGGGACTAGCGGGAGGATCGAGCAGTACTTC

V gene: TRBV27
J gene: TRBJ2-7
D gene: TRBD1
clone size: .
CDR3 protein: CASSLSATGTGGFYEQYF
CDR3 DNA: TGTGCCAGCAGTTTATCGGCGACCGGGACAGGGGGCTTCTACGAGCAGTACTTC

V gene: TRBV10-3
J gene: TRBJ2-7
D gene: TRBD2
clone size: .
CDR3 protein: CAISPPLSGAYEQYF
CDR3 DNA: TGTGCCATCAGTCCTCCTCTTAGCGGGGCCTACGAGCAGTACTTC

V gene: TRBV5-1
J gene: TRBJ2-1
D gene: TRBD1
clone size: .
CDR3 protein: CASSLGQGFNEQFF
CDR3 DNA: TGCGCCAGCAGCTTGGGACAGGGTTTCAATGAGCAGTTCTTC

V gene: TRBV5-4
J gene: TRBJ2-7
D gene: TRBD1
clone size: .
CDR3 protein: CASSHKRGPGEQYF
CDR3 DNA: TGTGCCAGCAGCCATAAAAGGGGGCCCGGGGAGCAGTACTTC

V gene: TRBV11-1
J gene: TRBJ1-4
D gene: TRBD1
clone size: .
CDR3 protein: CASSRDRDSEKLFF
CDR3 DNA: TGTGCCAGCAGCCGGGACCGGGACAGTGAAAAACTGTTTTTT

V gene: TRBV6-6
J gene: TRBJ2-4
D gene: TRBD1
clone size: .
CDR3 protein: CASSVRDRVEF
CDR3 DNA: TGTGCCAGCAGTGTCCGGGACAGGGTGGAGTTC

V gene: TRBV30
J gene: TRBJ1-5
D gene: TRBD1
clone size: once
CDR3 protein: CAWSVRGLGNQPQHF
CDR3 DNA: TGTGCCTGGAGTGTCAGGGGGCTTGGCAATCAGCCCCAGCATTTT

V gene: TRBV11-2
J gene: TRBJ2-5
D gene: .
clone size: .
CDR3 protein: CASRWTDSRGETQYF
CDR3 DNA: TGTGCCAGCCGATGGACAGACTCGAGGGGAGAGACCCAGTACTTC

V gene: TRBV12-5
J gene: TRBJ2-7
D gene: .
clone size: .
CDR3 protein: CASGLVQGPTYEQYF
CDR3 DNA: TGTGCTAGTGGTTTGGTTCAGGGGCCCACCTACGAGCAGTACTTC

V gene: TRBV28
J gene: TRBJ1-2
D gene: .
clone size: .
CDR3 protein: CASSWPARHYGYTF
CDR3 DNA: TGTGCCAGCAGTTGGCCGGCGAGGCACTATGGCTACACCTTC

V gene: TRBV4-3
J gene: TRBJ2-3
D gene: TRBD1
clone size: .
CDR3 protein: CASSQDRGTQYF
CDR3 DNA: TGCGCCAGCAGCCAAGACAGGGGGACGCAGTATTTT

V gene: TRBV18
J gene: TRBJ1-2
D gene: TRBD1
clone size: few
CDR3 protein: CASSSNLNRDSQGYTF
CDR3 DNA: TGTGCCAGCTCATCGAACCTCAACCGGGACAGCCAGGGCTACACCTTC

V gene: TRBV29-1
J gene: TRBJ1-1
D gene: .
clone size: .
CDR3 protein: CSVDHGNTEAFF
CDR3 DNA: TGCAGCGTTGACCACGGTAATACTGAAGCTTTCTTT

V gene: TRBV9
J gene: TRBJ1-5
D gene: TRBD1
clone size: .
CDR3 protein: CASSVEGTGVQPQHF
CDR3 DNA: TGTGCCAGCAGCGTAGAAGGGACAGGGGTTCAGCCCCAGCATTTT

V gene: TRBV6-5
J gene: TRBJ1-1
D gene: .
clone size: .
CDR3 protein: CASSLDRGGAEAFF
CDR3 DNA: TGTGCCAGCAGTCTGGACCGGGGGGGGGCTGAAGCTTTCTTT

V gene: TRBV27
J gene: TRBJ2-7
D gene: TRBD2
clone size: .
CDR3 protein: CASSLEGGPYEQYF
CDR3 DNA: TGTGCCAGCAGTTTAGAGGGAGGGCCCTACGAGCAGTACTTC

V gene: TRBV19
J gene: TRBJ2-7
D gene: TRBD1
clone size: .
CDR3 protein: CASSSTTGTGGQEQYF
CDR3 DNA: TGTGCCAGTAGTTCCACGACCGGGACAGGGGGTCAAGAGCAGTACTTC

V gene: TRBV2
J gene: TRBJ1-1
D gene: .
clone size: few
CDR3 protein: CASSLLGGNTEAFF
CDR3 DNA: TGTGCCAGCAGTCTCCTCGGGGGAAACACTGAAGCTTTCTTT

V gene: TRBV15
J gene: TRBJ2-3
D gene: TRBD2
clone size: .
CDR3 protein: CATGAGEGTDTQYF
CDR3 DNA: TGTGCCACCGGAGCGGGAGAAGGCACAGATACGCAGTATTTT

V gene: TRBV27
J gene: TRBJ2-3
D gene: TRBD2
clone size: .
CDR3 protein: CASSIVQRESTDTQYF
CDR3 DNA: TGTGCCAGCAGTATCGTTCAGCGGGAGTCTACAGATACGCAGTATTTT

V gene: TRBV5-8
J gene: TRBJ2-1
D gene: TRBD2
clone size: .
CDR3 protein: CASSPALGLAVYNEQFF
CDR3 DNA: TGTGCCAGCAGTCCCGCCCTAGGACTAGCGGTATACAATGAGCAGTTCTTC

V gene: TRBV5-6
J gene: TRBJ2-3
D gene: .
clone size: .
CDR3 protein: CASSKTGSGADTQYF
CDR3 DNA: TGTGCCAGCAGCAAGACAGGTTCCGGGGCAGATACGCAGTATTTT

V gene: TRBV5-1
J gene: TRBJ2-3
D gene: TRBD1
clone size: .
CDR3 protein: CASSFSTGTGSTDTQYF
CDR3 DNA: TGCGCCAGCAGCTTCAGTACCGGGACAGGTAGCACAGATACGCAGTATTTT

V gene: TRBV5-6
J gene: TRBJ2-7
D gene: .
clone size: .
CDR3 protein: CASSFGLSSYEQYF
CDR3 DNA: TGTGCCAGCAGCTTCGGACTGAGCTCCTACGAGCAGTACTTC

V gene: TRBV28
J gene: TRBJ2-2
D gene: .
clone size: .
CDR3 protein: CASQWGVGRELFF
CDR3 DNA: TGTGCCAGTCAATGGGGCGTAGGTCGGGAGCTGTTTTTT

V gene: TRBV7-3
J gene: TRBJ2-1
D gene: TRBD2
clone size: .
CDR3 protein: CASSPERDHSYNEQFF
CDR3 DNA: TGTGCCAGCAGCCCGGAGCGGGACCACTCCTACAATGAGCAGTTCTTC

V gene: TRBV5-5
J gene: TRBJ2-2
D gene: .
clone size: .
CDR3 protein: CASSFSGNTGELFF
CDR3 DNA: TGTGCCAGCAGCTTTAGCGGGAACACCGGGGAGCTGTTTTTT

V gene: TRBV19
J gene: TRBJ2-6
D gene: TRBD1
clone size: .
CDR3 protein: CASSPAGTGLTGWANVLTF
CDR3 DNA: TGTGCCAGTAGTCCGGCGGGGACAGGCCTCACCGGTTGGGCCAACGTCCTGACTTTC

V gene: TRBV18
J gene: TRBJ2-1
D gene: TRBD2
clone size: .
CDR3 protein: CASSPTDPTSAYNEQFF
CDR3 DNA: TGTGCCAGCTCACCAACCGACCCAACTAGCGCTTACAATGAGCAGTTCTTC

V gene: TRBV28
J gene: TRBJ1-1
D gene: TRBD1
clone size: .
CDR3 protein: CASSSGTGATEAFF
CDR3 DNA: TGTGCCAGCAGTTCCGGGACAGGGGCCACTGAAGCTTTCTTT

V gene: TRBV4-1
J gene: TRBJ2-7
D gene: TRBD2
clone size: .
CDR3 protein: CASSERTSGRVNEQYF
CDR3 DNA: TGCGCCAGCAGCGAACGGACTAGCGGGAGGGTCAACGAGCAGTACTTC

V gene: TRBV28
J gene: TRBJ2-7
D gene: .
clone size: once
CDR3 protein: CASSLIAAEQYF
CDR3 DNA: TGTGCCAGCAGTTTAATAGCTGCCGAGCAGTACTTC

V gene: TRBV5-6
J gene: TRBJ2-1
D gene: TRBD1
clone size: .
CDR3 protein: CASSTGTGWNEQFF
CDR3 DNA: TGTGCCAGCAGCACAGGGACAGGATGGAATGAGCAGTTCTTC

V gene: TRBV5-1
J gene: TRBJ2-5
D gene: .
clone size: once
CDR3 protein: CASATGLVQETQYF
CDR3 DNA: TGCGCCAGCGCAACAGGGTTGGTTCAAGAGACCCAGTACTTC

V gene: TRBV7-3
J gene: TRBJ2-1
D gene: .
clone size: .
CDR3 protein: CASSRGLMGEQFF
CDR3 DNA: TGTGCCAGCAGCAGGGGATTAATGGGTGAGCAGTTCTTC

V gene: TRBV14
J gene: TRBJ2-7
D gene: TRBD2
clone size: .
CDR3 protein: CASSRGLAGTYEQYF
CDR3 DNA: TGTGCCAGCAGCCGAGGACTAGCGGGAACCTACGAGCAGTACTTC

V gene: TRBV11-2
J gene: TRBJ2-3
D gene: .
clone size: .
CDR3 protein: CASSLTRLDTQYF
CDR3 DNA: TGTGCCAGCAGCTTAACCCGACTAGATACGCAGTATTTT

V gene: TRBV2
J gene: TRBJ1-6
D gene: .
clone size: .
CDR3 protein: CASSEYRRSSYNSPLHF
CDR3 DNA: TGTGCCAGCAGTGAATACAGGCGGAGCTCCTATAATTCACCCCTCCACTTT

V gene: TRBV9
J gene: TRBJ2-5
D gene: TRBD2
clone size: once
CDR3 protein: CASSALGLVGETQYF
CDR3 DNA: TGTGCCAGCAGCGCCCTCGGACTAGTAGGCGAGACCCAGTACTTC

V gene: TRBV27
J gene: TRBJ2-7
D gene: TRBD2
clone size: .
CDR3 protein: CASSLSASGNEQYF
CDR3 DNA: TGTGCCAGCAGTTTATCGGCTAGCGGGAACGAGCAGTACTTC

V gene: TRBV6-1
J gene: TRBJ1-4
D gene: TRBD1
clone size: .
CDR3 protein: CASSPGTGEEKLFF
CDR3 DNA: TGTGCCAGCAGTCCCGGGACAGGGGAAGAAAAACTGTTTTTT

V gene: TRBV9
J gene: TRBJ2-2
D gene: .
clone size: .
CDR3 protein: CASTPGNTGELFF
CDR3 DNA: TGTGCCAGCACCCCCGGGAACACCGGGGAGCTGTTTTTT

V gene: TRBV6-1
J gene: TRBJ2-7
D gene: .
clone size: .
CDR3 protein: CASRGDRPPYEQYF
CDR3 DNA: TGTGCCAGCCGGGGGGACAGGCCCCCCTACGAGCAGTACTTC

V gene: TRBV6-4
J gene: TRBJ1-5
D gene: .
clone size: .
CDR3 protein: CASSRDAGNQPQHF
CDR3 DNA: TGTGCCAGCAGCCGTGACGCGGGCAATCAGCCCCAGCATTTT

V gene: TRBV6-5
J gene: TRBJ2-1
D gene: .
clone size: .
CDR3 protein: CASTSAIDEQFF
CDR3 DNA: TGTGCCAGCACCTCCGCTATAGATGAGCAGTTCTTC

V gene: TRBV9
J gene: TRBJ2-2
D gene: .
clone size: .
CDR3 protein: CASSVVGDWAGGTGELFF
CDR3 DNA: TGTGCCAGCAGCGTAGTAGGGGACTGGGCAGGCGGCACCGGGGAGCTGTTTTTT

V gene: TRBV2
J gene: TRBJ2-7
D gene: .
clone size: .
CDR3 protein: CASSARTAYEQYF
CDR3 DNA: TGTGCCAGCAGTGCAAGGACAGCCTACGAGCAGTACTTC

V gene: TRBV6-4
J gene: TRBJ2-1
D gene: TRBD2
clone size: .
CDR3 protein: CASSWLAGNEQFF
CDR3 DNA: TGTGCCAGCAGTTGGCTAGCGGGAAATGAGCAGTTCTTC

V gene: TRBV6-1
J gene: TRBJ1-5
D gene: .
clone size: few
CDR3 protein: CASSQREVGQPQHF
CDR3 DNA: TGTGCCAGCAGTCAGCGGGAGGTGGGTCAGCCCCAGCATTTT

V gene: TRBV7-9
J gene: TRBJ2-7
D gene: .
clone size: .
CDR3 protein: CSSSSEAAGAYEQYF
CDR3 DNA: TGTTCCAGCAGCTCAGAGGCGGCAGGGGCGTACGAGCAGTACTTC

V gene: TRBV6-1
J gene: TRBJ2-7
D gene: .
clone size: .
CDR3 protein: CASREGSYEQYF
CDR3 DNA: TGTGCCAGCAGAGAGGGTTCCTACGAGCAGTACTTC

V gene: TRBV10-3
J gene: TRBJ2-6
D gene: TRBD1
clone size: once
CDR3 protein: CAISDPRTGPSSGANVLTF
CDR3 DNA: TGTGCCATCAGTGACCCCCGGACAGGCCCATCCTCTGGGGCCAACGTCCTGACTTTC

V gene: TRBV6-1
J gene: TRBJ2-1
D gene: .
clone size: .
CDR3 protein: CASSATVNLYNEQFF
CDR3 DNA: TGTGCCAGCAGCGCCACTGTGAATCTCTACAATGAGCAGTTCTTC

V gene: TRBV5-5
J gene: TRBJ2-3
D gene: TRBD2
clone size: .
CDR3 protein: CASSFTSGSPDTQYF
CDR3 DNA: TGTGCCAGCAGTTTTACTAGCGGGAGTCCAGATACGCAGTATTTT